This T cell receptor beta chain is drawn from a study of neurological immune-mediated disorders. The J segment lost 5 bases and the V segment lost 2 bases, leaving 14 bases of the junction unmatched. The CDR3 loop spans 17 amino acids. Germline lookup yields CDR1 SGHRS and CDR2 YFSETQ. Whole-study findings and limits: HTLV-1-associated myelopathy led in TCR clonal expansion, while multiple sclerosis ranked lowest, below healthy controls.

Each CDR3 protein gets one entry after TCRdb re-called the 5' RACE reads with MiXCR. The table has 70,000 to 95,000 distinct CDR3 sequences, approximately 13% seen once. The sample holds many counts of this clonotype. Antigen unknown. As for time point: longitudinal time-point 2. This sequence joins TRBV5-1 and TRBJ1-1; 8 bases agree with TRBD1. The sequence was obtained from a female donor with HTLV-1-associated myelopathy (HAM/TSP). The sample taken for sequencing was PBMCs. The CDR3 sequence: CASSFRGQGFVGTEAFF. For the CDR3, the DNA is TGCGCCAGCAGCTTTAGAGGACAGGGTTTCGTGGGAACTGAAGCTTTCTTT. The whole variable domain, remainder taken from reference TRBV5-1 and TRBJ1-1, is KAGVTQTPRYLIKTRGQQVTLSCSPISGHRSVSWYQQTPGQGLQFLFEYFSETQRNKGNFPGRFSGRQFSNSRSEMNVSTLELGDSALYLCASSFRGQGFVGTEAFFGQGTRLTVV.